These 19 T cell receptor beta chains share one sample of origin, sequenced in a study of T cells after yellow fever vaccination. In TCRdb, the 5' RACE reads were re-called with MiXCR into one record per CDR3 protein. The sample yields tens of thousands of distinct CDR3 sequences, about 6.6% seen once. Specimen: CD8+ T cells sorted from PBMCs, collected about 5 days after the first yellow fever vaccination. The receptors here all came from a man aged 18-30 years who received the YFV17D yellow fever vaccine.

The V call is TRBV20-1, the J call TRBJ1-4; D is perhaps TRBD1 (6 bases). CDR1 is DFQATT, CDR2 SNEGSKA, per germline (reference sequence). This CDR3 spans 14 amino acids. The V end was cut by 0 bases, the J end by 8 bases, with 13 bases between. CDR3 sequence: CSARDLRGGEKLFF. The CDR3 nucleotides are TGCAGTGCTAGAGATCTCAGGGGCGGAGAAAAACTGTTTTTT.

This clonotype was counted ten times or more. The V call is TRBV2, the J call TRBJ2-3, with 7 bases aligning to TRBD2. The J segment lost 2 bases and the V segment lost 5 bases, leaving 10 bases of the junction unmatched. This CDR3 comprises 16 residues. Germline V lookup: CDR1 SNHLY, CDR2 FYNNEI. CDR3 in amino acids: CASSPLEAGTTDTQYF. The CDR3 DNA follows: TGTGCCAGCAGTCCACTTGAAGCGGGGACCACAGATACGCAGTATTTT.

This clonotype was detected only a few times. The chain combines TRBV4-1 with TRBJ1-1; D is undetermined. Per germline, CDR1 MGHRA and CDR2 YSYEKL. Deletions cut 1 base from V and 4 bases from J, with 4 bases between. The CDR3 runs 12 residues. In DNA, the CDR3 is TGCGCCAGCAGCCAAGTACCCACTGAAGCTTTCTTT. Translating it yields CASSQVPTEAFF.

This clonotype has a handful of counts. This chain uses TRBV10-2 with TRBJ1-5; possible D gene TRBD1, 5 bases. Looked up from germline, CDR1 is WSHSY and CDR2 is SAAADI. V lost 7 bases and J lost 4, with 20 bases in between. The length of the CDR3 is 16 residues. This chain's CDR3 is CASTEGMGPGNQPQHF. The CDR3 nucleotides read TGCGCCAGCACCGAGGGTATGGGGCCGGGGAATCAGCCCCAGCATTTT.

This clonotype showed up just a few times. The V gene is TRBV4-1, the J gene TRBJ1-5, with D maybe TRBD1 (6 bases). Between the trimmed V and J ends, which lost 4 bases and 1 base, there was a span of 14 bases. CDR1 is MGHRA, CDR2 YSYEKL, per germline. This CDR3 region has 16 residues. This CDR3 is CASSPVGGLSNQPQHF. CDR3 in DNA: TGCGCCAGCAGCCCCGTCGGGGGGCTGAGCAATCAGCCCCAGCATTTT.

This clonotype was seen a few times. The chain links TRBV20-1 to TRBJ2-1; D is uncertain. CDR1 DFQATT and CDR2 SNEGSKA come from the germline V gene (reference sequence). There are 14 residues in the CDR3. The ends were cut back, 2 bases at V and 0 bases at J, with 8 bases in the middle. The CDR3 is CSARRLDSYNEQFF. The CDR3 DNA reads as TGCAGTGCTAGACGGCTAGACTCCTACAATGAGCAGTTCTTC.

There are a few counts of this clonotype. This chain connects TRBV7-3 to TRBJ2-5; no clear D. Germline V lookup: CDR1 SGHTA, CDR2 FQGTGA. V dropped 5 bases and J dropped 2 bases, with 12 bases sitting between them. The CDR3 is 14 residues long. As DNA, the CDR3 is TGTGCCAGCAGCCCCACGGCAACTCAAGAGACCCAGTACTTC. Translating it yields CASSPTATQETQYF.

This clonotype was observed a handful of times. J is TRBJ2-7 and V is TRBV10-3, with no clear D. The CDR3 is 13 residues long. The V end was cut by 0 bases, the J end by 6 bases, with 9 bases between. Germline V lookup: CDR1 ENHRY, CDR2 SYGVKD. CDR3 coding DNA: TGTGCCATCAGTGAGTCATTTGGGTTCGAGCAGTACTTC. Translated, it gives CAISESFGFEQYF.

This clonotype was detected ten times or more. This chain joins TRBV12-3 or TRBV12-4 and TRBJ2-7, with D unresolved. The CDR3 runs to 13 residues. V lost 4 bases to trimming and J lost 0 bases, with 7 bases between them. The CDR3 DNA follows: TGTGCCAGCAGTTGGGATTTCTCCTACGAGCAGTACGTC. Translation gives CASSWDFSYEQYV.

The chain joins TRBV20-1 to TRBJ1-3, with 7 bases identical to TRBD1. The germline V gene has CDR1 DFQATT and CDR2 SNEGSKA (reference sequence). The J segment lost 2 bases and the V segment lost 1 base, leaving 8 bases of the junction unmatched. There are 16 residues in the CDR3. The CDR3 protein is CSARAWGTETGNTIYF. CDR3 coding DNA: TGCAGTGCTAGAGCGTGGGGGACAGAGACTGGAAACACCATATATTTT.

V and J are TRBV6-5 and TRBJ1-5; 7 nucleotides line up with TRBD1. The CDR3 extends over 16 amino acids. Losses at the gene ends were 0 bases for V and 2 bases for J; bases not matched to a gene: 4. CDR1 and CDR2 from the germline V gene are MNHEY and SVGAGI. The DNA for the CDR3 is TGTGCCAGCAGTTACTCGGGGACAGAAGGCAATCAGCCCCAGCATTTT. It yields the protein CASSYSGTEGNQPQHF.

A few counts support this clonotype. This rearrangement joins TRBV15 to TRBJ2-3; D may be TRBD1 or TRBD2 (6 bases each). V lost 0 bases, J lost 2 bases, and 12 bases lay in between. Per the germline V gene, CDR1 is LNHNV and CDR2 is YYDKDF (reference sequence). The CDR3 sequence is 16 residues long. CDR3 DNA sequence: TGTGCCACCAGCAGAGATAGGGGGGCCCTCACAGATACGCAGTATTTT. The encoded protein is CATSRDRGALTDTQYF.

There are many counts of this clonotype. This chain uses TRBV4-1 with TRBJ2-1; maybe TRBD2 (5 bases). This CDR3 has 16 residues. The V end was cut by 0 bases, the J end by 2 bases, with 11 bases between. The germline V gene has CDR1 MGHRA and CDR2 YSYEKL. The CDR3 nucleotides read TGCGCCAGCAGCCAAGATCCGGGAATTACCTACAATGAGCAGTTCTTC. Its translation is CASSQDPGITYNEQFF.

The chain couples TRBV5-1 to TRBJ1-3; D uncertain. CDR1 is SGHRS, CDR2 YFSETQ, per germline. The germline V and J ends were trimmed by 0 bases and 4 bases, with 8 bases remaining between them. The CDR3 extends over 14 amino acids. The DNA for the CDR3 is TGCGCCAGCAGCTTGGCGTCCGGAGGAAACACCATATATTTT. Encoded protein: CASSLASGGNTIYF.

This clonotype was observed at least ten times. The CDR3 protein is CASRGGQGGTDTQYF. The CDR3 nucleotides read TGTGCCAGCCGGGGGGGACAGGGCGGAACAGATACGCAGTATTTT. The rearrangement links TRBV9 to TRBJ2-3, with D possibly matching TRBD1 (9 bases). Per the germline V gene, CDR1 is SGDLS and CDR2 is YYNGEE. CDR3 length: 15 amino acids. The V and J ends lost 7 bases and 3 bases respectively, with 18 bases between them.

A few counts support this clonotype. The chain recombines TRBV12-3 or TRBV12-4 with TRBJ1-5; the match to TRBD1 covers 9 bases. The V segment lost 2 bases and the J segment 0 bases; nucleotides outside the gene matches: 5. CDR3 length equals 17 residues. The CDR3 bases are TGTGCCAGCAGTTTACACAGGGGGCCGTATAGCAATCAGCCCCAGCATTTT. Translation: CASSLHRGPYSNQPQHF.

This clonotype was seen at least ten times. This chain joins TRBV5-5 and TRBJ2-3, with D perhaps TRBD2 (6 bases). The germline V and J ends were trimmed by 2 bases and 4 bases, with 14 bases remaining between them. This CDR3 region has 15 residues. The germline V gene encodes CDR1 SGHKS and CDR2 YYEKEE (reference sequence). Here the CDR3 DNA reads TGTGCCAGCAGCTTCCGAGGGAGGTCAGCAGATACGCAGTATTTT. Protein: CASSFRGRSADTQYF.

This clonotype was seen ten or more times. The chain uses TRBV12-3 or TRBV12-4 and TRBJ2-7; D possibly matches TRBD1 or TRBD2 (5 bases each). There are 14 residues in the CDR3. Deletions cut 6 bases from V and 4 bases from J, with 16 bases between. CDR3 sequence: CASSFKGPLYEQYF. In DNA, the CDR3 is TGTGCCAGCAGCTTTAAGGGACCCCTTTACGAGCAGTACTTC.

The table lists this clonotype with many counts. The chain combines TRBV7-9 with TRBJ2-3; D is uncertain. Between the trimmed V and J ends, which lost 1 base and 13 bases, there was a span of 12 bases. This CDR3 has 12 residues. CDR1 is SEHNR, CDR2 FQNEAQ, per germline (reference sequence). The CDR3 sequence: CASSLDWRLKYF. CDR3 bases: TGTGCCAGCAGCTTAGATTGGCGCCTGAAGTATTTT.